The 30 T cell receptor beta chains below come from one sample, sequenced in a study of vaccination effects on CD4 cells after COVID-19. The table came from immunoSEQ multiplex PCR; TCRdb's copy has only in-frame clones and leaves some out. The profile covers roughly 63,000 clones, with 78% appearing a single time and 2% taken by the ten largest. Within the ViraFEST assay, antigen-specific CD4+ T cells underwent expansion with viral peptide pools prior to sequencing. The authors isolated CD4+ T cells after around 11 days of culture. All study participants received two doses of BNT162b2 or mRNA-1273 vaccine. Their cognate antigens are unknown. The sample in question was CD4+ T cells from PBMCs cultured with HCoV-OC43 spike peptides, obtained after COVID-19 vaccination. As to subset: HCoV-OC43 spike overlapping peptide pool stimulation. These receptors originate from a human donor who received a COVID-19 vaccine.

V and J are TRBV3-1 (or the pseudogene TRBV3-2) and TRBJ2-3, with 8 bases fitting TRBD2. The CDR3 has 15 amino acids. V was pared by 6 bases and J by 1 base, with 6 bases of the junction left unmatched. Germline V gene sequence: CDR1 LGHDT, CDR2 YNNKEL (reference sequence). CDR3 coding DNA: TGTGCCAGCAGGCATAGCGGGGCTGGCACAGATACGCAGTATTTT. Protein sequence: CASRHSGAGTDTQYF.

The chain couples TRBV2 to TRBJ2-5; D uncertain. Trimming shortened V by 8 bases and J by 2 bases, and 6 bases separated the two germline ends. CDR1 is SNHLY and CDR2 is FYNNEI in the germline V gene. CDR3 length: 11 amino acids. CDR3 in amino acids: CASQLQETQYF. CDR3 DNA sequence: TGTGCCAGCCAGTTACAAGAGACCCAGTACTTC.

The rearrangement uses TRBV6-6 and TRBJ1-6, with D possibly being TRBD1 (5 bases). The germline V gene encodes CDR1 MNHNY and CDR2 SVGAGI (reference sequence). V was cut by 7 bases and J by 10 bases, with 17 bases left in between. The CDR3 runs to 14 residues. The CDR3 reads CASTPSMGGSPLHF. The CDR3 DNA is TGTGCCAGCACTCCCTCGATGGGGGGATCACCCCTCCACTTT.

The chain is built from TRBV20-1 and TRBJ2-2; D might be TRBD2 (5 bases). Per the germline V gene, CDR1 is DFQATT and CDR2 is SNEGSKA (reference sequence). Deletions cut 3 bases from V and 1 base from J, with 12 bases between. The CDR3 sequence is 15 residues long. CDR3 in DNA: TGCAGTGCTAGTCCGCGGGTGGAGAACACCGGGGAGCTGTTTTTT. This translates into CSASPRVENTGELFF.

The genes are TRBV25-1 and TRBJ1-2; D is undetermined. The germline V and J ends were trimmed by 6 bases and 1 base, with 15 bases remaining between them. The CDR3 runs to 15 residues. Germline V gene lookup returns CDR1 MGHDK and CDR2 SYGVNS. The CDR3 sequence: CASSAEGQLNYGYTF. CDR3 nucleotide sequence: TGTGCCAGCAGCGCCGAGGGCCAACTTAACTATGGCTACACCTTC.

The chain couples TRBV9 to TRBJ1-1; 8 nucleotides match TRBD1. V was pared by 4 bases and J by 7 bases, with 9 bases of the junction left unmatched. The CDR3 covers 14 residues. Germline V gives CDR1 SGDLS, CDR2 YYNGEE. The CDR3 nucleotides read TGTGCCAGCAGCCTCGGACAGGGCCAGGGTGAAGCTTTCTTT. Amino acid sequence: CASSLGQGQGEAFF.

This clone was observed a single time. This chain joins TRBV18 and TRBJ2-5, with a weak D call TRBD1 (6 bases). The CDR3 runs to 15 residues. V gave up 2 bases and J gave up 5 bases, with 15 bases separating them. Germline V gene data show CDR1 as KGHSH and CDR2 as LQKENI. CDR3 nucleotide sequence: TGTGCCAGCTCACCAAGGACAGCTCATGGGGAGACCCAGTACTTC. This codes for CASSPRTAHGETQYF.

This chain connects TRBV3-1 (or the pseudogene TRBV3-2) to TRBJ1-1, with D uncertain. Trimming pared 2 bases from V and 1 base from J, leaving 5 bases between. The CDR3 has 13 residues. The germline V gene has CDR1 LGHDT and CDR2 YNNKEL (reference sequence). As DNA, the CDR3 is TGTGCCAGCAGCCAATCGAGGAACACTGAAGCTTTCTTT. This gives the protein CASSQSRNTEAFF.

The V and J genes are TRBV10-1 and TRBJ2-5; TRBD1 might be the D (5 bases). V was pared by 0 bases and J by 1 base, with 12 bases between. This CDR3 is 16 amino acids long. The V gene's germline CDR1 is WNHNN and CDR2 SYGVQD (reference sequence). CDR3 in amino acids: CASSESNSQGQETQYF. The CDR3 nucleotides read TGCGCCAGCAGTGAGTCGAATAGCCAGGGCCAAGAGACCCAGTACTTC.

The gene calls are TRBV18 and TRBJ1-1; TRBD1 agrees at 9 bases. The germline V gene encodes CDR1 KGHSH and CDR2 LQKENI. CDR3 size: 13 residues. V was clipped by 6 bases and J by 5 bases; unmatched bases: 4. In DNA form, the CDR3 reads TGTGCCAGCTCTCAACAGGGGGCTACTGAAGCTTTCTTT. Its translation is CASSQQGATEAFF.

This chain links TRBV2 with TRBJ1-1; TRBD1 matches 7 bases. Looked up from germline, CDR1 is SNHLY and CDR2 is FYNNEI. With 8 bases clipped from V and 0 bases from J, the junction kept 6 bases outside the gene matches. The CDR3 is 14 amino acids. The CDR3 coding sequence is TGTGCCAGCGATAGACAGGGTATGAACACTGAAGCTTTCTTT. It specifies CASDRQGMNTEAFF.

V usage is TRBV7-3 and J usage is TRBJ1-6; D uncertain. The V end lost 4 bases, the J end lost 9 bases, and 10 bases lay between the germline ends. Germline lookup yields CDR1 SGHTA and CDR2 FQGTGA. The CDR3 totals 13 residues. CDR3: CASSSLPGSPLHF. The CDR3 nucleotides are TGTGCCAGCAGCTCACTTCCCGGTTCACCCCTCCACTTT.

The chain couples TRBV28 to TRBJ2-7, with D unclear. The CDR3 consists of 15 residues. V lost 5 bases to trimming and J lost 0 bases, with 14 bases between them. The germline V gene encodes CDR1 MDHEN and CDR2 SYDVKM. The CDR3, as DNA: TGTGCCAGCAGTCCCCACAGCCTACTCTCCTACGAGCAGTACGTC. This encodes CASSPHSLLSYEQYV.

This clone was counted a few times. V is TRBV6-2 or TRBV6-3 and J is TRBJ2-7; D may be TRBD1 (6 bases). V was trimmed by 6 bases and J by 3 bases, leaving 12 bases between them. The length of the CDR3 is 13 residues. Germline lookup yields CDR1 MNHEY and CDR2 SVGEGT. The CDR3 DNA sequence: TGTGCCAGCAGCATAACAGGGTTCTACGAGCAGTACGTC. It codes for CASSITGFYEQYV.

The rearrangement links TRBV4-3 to TRBJ1-2, with 10 bases fitting TRBD1. The CDR3 is made up of 15 amino acids. Germline V gene data show CDR1 as LGHNA and CDR2 as YSLEER. The trim removed 2 bases at V and 8 bases at J, leaving 8 bases unmatched. CDR3: CASSQNAGTGAGYTF. The CDR3 region has the DNA TGCGCCAGCAGCCAAAACGCCGGGACAGGGGCCGGCTACACCTTC.

In the case of this clone: The junction departs from the called germline gene at one end, perhaps through a read error. The rearrangement links TRBV5-4 to TRBJ2-3; 9 bases align to TRBD2. The CDR3 has 12 residues. CDR1 is SGHNT, CDR2 YYREEE, per germline (reference sequence). The CDR3 here is CASSSPGTSFVF. In nucleotides, the CDR3 is TGTGCCAGCAGCTCCCCCGGGACTAGCTTCGTATTT.

The sample holds a few counts of this clone. J is TRBJ1-2 and V is TRBV5-4; TRBD1 might be the D (5 bases). CDR1 and CDR2 from the germline V gene are SGHNT and YYREEE (reference sequence). The length of the CDR3 is 14 residues. Trimming stripped 3 bases from V and 7 bases from J, with 16 bases between. The CDR3 here is CASSSLDNPRGYTF. For the CDR3, the DNA is TGTGCCAGCAGCTCCCTGGACAACCCCCGTGGCTACACCTTC.

The gene calls are TRBV9 and TRBJ2-1, with D possibly TRBD1 on 5 matching bases. Trimming pared 3 bases from V and 4 bases from J, leaving 14 bases between. The CDR3 has 15 residues. Germline V lookup: CDR1 SGDLS, CDR2 YYNGEE. The CDR3 protein is CASSEAREPYNEQFF. Here the CDR3 DNA reads TGTGCCAGCAGCGAAGCCAGGGAACCTTACAATGAGCAGTTCTTC.

The CDR3, as DNA: TGCGCCAGCAAAGGCAATGAGCAGTTCTTC. Translated: CASKGNEQFF. This chain joins TRBV10-2 and TRBJ2-1; D gene uncertain. Germline CDR1 WSHSY, CDR2 SAAADI. This CDR3 is 10 amino acids long. V shed 7 bases and J shed 6 bases, with 4 bases lying between them.

The chain uses TRBV11-2 and TRBJ2-1, with 15 positions matching TRBD2. The V gene's germline CDR1 is SGHAT and CDR2 FQNNGV. This CDR3 has 18 amino acids. The V gene end was trimmed by 6 bases and the J gene end by 2 bases; junction bases not matched to a gene: 8. The CDR3 nucleotides read TGTGCCAGCAGGCCCGGGACTAGCGGGGGGCCCACCTACAATGAGCAGTTCTTC. Amino acids: CASRPGTSGGPTYNEQFF.

V usage is TRBV5-1 and J usage is TRBJ1-6, with TRBD1 as a possible D gene (6 bases). Trimming left V 4 bases short and J 9 bases short, with 14 bases between. The CDR3 sequence is 14 residues long. CDR1 and CDR2 from the germline V gene are SGHRS and YFSETQ. The CDR3 nucleotides are TGCGCCAGCAGCGCTTCTACAGGGACTTCACCCCTCCACTTT. Encoded protein: CASSASTGTSPLHF.

The chain joins TRBV6-2 or TRBV6-3 to TRBJ2-5; TRBD1 aligns across 8 bases. Germline CDR1 and CDR2: MNHEY and SVGEGT. The CDR3 runs 13 residues. Trimming took 5 bases from V and 5 from J; bases not matched to a gene: 4. Here the CDR3 DNA reads TGTGCCAGCAGTCAGGGGGCCTGGGAGACCCAGTACTTC. It translates to CASSQGAWETQYF.

The chain employs TRBV7-3 and TRBJ2-3, with TRBD2 matching over 12 bases. V trimming: 6 bases; J trimming: 8 bases; junction bases outside the gene matches: 9. The CDR3 consists of 15 residues. The germline gives CDR1 SGHTA, CDR2 FQGTGA. CDR3 coding DNA: TGTGCCAGCAGTTCCAATCTAGCGGGGGGGGGTACGCAGTATTTT. Amino acid sequence: CASSSNLAGGGTQYF.

The table lists this clone with a count of one. The chain couples TRBV14 to TRBJ1-3; 7 nucleotides match TRBD1. CDR1 and CDR2 from the germline V gene are SGHDN and FVKESK. The junction had 6 bases not matched to a gene; V was cut back by 0 bases and J by 4 bases. The CDR3 spans 16 residues. CDR3: CASSQDWGTVGNTIYF. In DNA, the CDR3 is TGTGCCAGCAGCCAAGATTGGGGGACAGTAGGAAACACCATATATTTT.

The chain couples TRBV2 to TRBJ1-2, with D possibly TRBD1 on 5 matching bases. The CDR3 has 12 amino acids. The germline V gene encodes CDR1 SNHLY and CDR2 FYNNEI. The V end lost 11 bases, the J end lost 8 bases, and 18 bases lay between the germline ends. In DNA form, the CDR3 reads TGTGCCTGCACCGGGACCCCGAGGGGCTACACCTTC. This translates into CACTGTPRGYTF.

This rearrangement joins TRBV7-8 to TRBJ2-2; 8 nucleotides line up with TRBD1. The length of the CDR3 is 16 residues. Trimming at V came to 8 bases and at J to 4 bases, leaving 12 bases not matched to a gene. CDR1 is SGHVS and CDR2 is FQNEAQ in the germline V gene. The CDR3 here is CASLLTLDRGTGELFF. The CDR3 nucleotides are TGTGCCAGCCTTTTGACCTTAGACAGGGGCACCGGGGAGCTGTTTTTT.

J is TRBJ2-5 and V is TRBV24-1, with D hard to call. The germline gives CDR1 KGHDR, CDR2 SFDVKD. The CDR3 runs to 15 residues. V was clipped by 3 bases and J by 0 bases, with 10 bases between them. CDR3 nucleotides: TGTGCCACCAGTGATCCCCGGGCCGACCAAGAGACCCAGTACTTC. It yields the protein CATSDPRADQETQYF.

This chain joins TRBV6-5 and TRBJ1-4, with TRBD1 as a possible D gene (5 bases). The germline gives CDR1 MNHEY, CDR2 SVGAGI. Between the trimmed V and J ends, which lost 7 bases and 5 bases, there was a span of 14 bases. The CDR3 totals 14 residues. The CDR3 bases are TGTGCCAGCAACAGGAAGCAGGAGAATGAAAAACTGTTTTTT. Protein: CASNRKQENEKLFF.

This chain uses TRBV3-1 (or the pseudogene TRBV3-2) with TRBJ2-4, with D maybe TRBD1 (6 bases). The CDR3 spans 14 residues. Trimming took off 4 bases at V and 4 bases at J, with 11 bases between the two ends. The germline V gene has CDR1 LGHDT and CDR2 YNNKEL (reference sequence). CDR3 region: CASSRRTEKNIQYF. The CDR3 region has the DNA TGTGCCAGCAGCCGTCGGACAGAGAAAAACATTCAGTACTTC.

The V gene is TRBV5-1, the J gene TRBJ2-3, with D unresolved. CDR1 and CDR2 from the germline V gene are SGHRS and YFSETQ. V was clipped by 4 bases and J by 0 bases, with 9 bases between them. This CDR3 contains 14 residues. CDR3: CASSPAKSTDTQYF. CDR3 DNA: TGCGCCAGCAGCCCAGCGAAGAGCACAGATACGCAGTATTTT.